This T cell receptor beta chain derives from a study of identical twins. TCRdb called the 5' RACE reads again in MiXCR, with one record for every CDR3 protein. The table shows about 660,000 distinct CDR3 sequences, with around 8.6% occurring only once. In the case of this clonotype: What it recognizes is unknown.

The CDR3 runs 13 residues. CDR1 is SGHVS, CDR2 FNYEAQ, per germline. V lost 2 bases and J lost 2, with 7 bases in between. Study-level points and caveats: Invariant MAIT and iNKT cells may have partly biased zero-insertion analyses. Models underestimated how often monozygotic twins shared out-of-frame TCR alpha. Abundant cord blood beta clonotypes carried fewer insertions; memory repertoires showed none.

The same data also went into a second study, on yellow fever vaccine responses in identical twins. From that report: Reportedly, the T cell response mounted by twins to vaccine seemed partly convergent, partly personalized.

Sequencing was done on a sample of PBMCs. The genes are TRBV7-6 and TRBJ2-7; D ambiguous. The sequence came from a woman aged 18-29 years in good health. The CDR3 coding sequence is TGTGCCAGCAGCTTAAAGTGTACCTACGAGCAGTACTTC. As protein: CASSLKCTYEQYF.